The clone carrying this T cell receptor (beta chain) was seen more than once but under ten times. What it recognizes is unknown. The data stem from a study of identical twins. Study-wide results and caveats: Out-of-frame alpha sequences shared by twins were enriched for low generation probability.

CDR1 and CDR2 from the germline V gene are SGDLS and YYNGEE. The CDR3 sequence is 15 residues long. V dropped 4 bases and J dropped 7; count of bases not matched to a gene: 9. Each CDR3 protein is one row after TCRdb ran MiXCR on the 5' RACE reads. The repertoire holds around 470,000 distinct CDR3 sequences, with 13% to 15% as singletons. This same sample was also part of a study on yellow fever vaccine responses in identical twins.

The chain couples TRBV9 to TRBJ2-1, with 9 nucleotides matching TRBD2. Sequenced material: CD4+ T cells sorted from blood. This TCR was sampled from a woman between 18 and 29 years old in good health. The CDR3 coding sequence is TGTGCCAGCAGCTTTAGGGCCAGCGGGGGGAATGAGCAGTTCTTC. As protein: CASSFRASGGNEQFF.